The clone carrying this TCR beta chain has more than one count but fewer than ten. The sample belongs to a study of patients and donors after allogeneic stem cell transplantation. Trimming shortened V by 3 bases and J by 4 bases, and 19 bases separated the two germline ends. Per the germline V gene, CDR1 is DFQATT and CDR2 is SNEGSKA (reference sequence). This CDR3 has 15 residues. TCRdb redid the calling of the RT-PCR reads with MiXCR, one entry per CDR3 protein. The sample has roughly 960,000 distinct CDR3 sequences; 18% are singletons. The rearrangement joins TRBV20-1 to TRBJ2-7; D may be TRBD1 (6 bases). This TCR derives from a human donor who was either an allogeneic HSCT recipient or a stem cell or donor lymphocyte infusion donor (not recorded which). It is not recorded whose cells these are; they may come from a transplant donor. Source material: blood, either unsorted or a sorted T cell fraction (not recorded which). The CDR3 region is CSASNWGRGAYEQYF. The CDR3 nucleotides read TGCAGTGCTAGTAATTGGGGCAGGGGCGCTTACGAGCAGTACTTC.